The 25 T cell receptor beta chains below were found in one sample sequenced in a study of blood T cell repertoires in COVID-19. Method: immunoSEQ multiplex PCR; TCRdb's copy keeps in-frame clones and lacks some. The table lists approximately 45,000 clones, about nine tenths of them singletons, with over 11% in the top ten. Sequencing was performed on peripheral blood. The receptor set was obtained from a human donor in a cohort sampled during active COVID-19.

The chain carries TRBV5-6 and TRBJ1-2; D may be TRBD1 (5 bases). This CDR3 contains 12 residues. Germline CDR1 SGHDT, CDR2 YYEEEE. V was cut by 4 bases and J by 3 bases, with 7 bases left in between. The CDR3 bases are TGTGCCAGCAGCGGACACTACTATGGCTACACCTTC. Translation: CASSGHYYGYTF.

The rearrangement uses TRBV7-2 and TRBJ1-4, with 7 positions matching TRBD1. CDR3 length equals 15 residues. With V trimmed by 3 bases and J by 3 bases, 4 bases remained unmatched. CDR1 is SGHTA, CDR2 FQGNSA, per germline. CDR3 DNA: TGTGCCAGCAGCTTTGGGACAGTGTCTAATGAAAAACTGTTTTTT. Translation gives CASSFGTVSNEKLFF.

This chain links TRBV27 with TRBJ1-1, with TRBD1 matching over 8 bases. This CDR3 has 13 residues. Germline CDR1 is MNHEY and CDR2 is SMNVEV (reference sequence). Trimming took 4 bases from V and 9 from J; bases not matched to a gene: 7. In DNA form, the CDR3 reads TGTGCCAGCAGTTGGTTCCAGGGGGCTCAAGCTTTCTTT. Translated, it gives CASSWFQGAQAFF.

This sequence joins TRBV27 and TRBJ2-7, with TRBD2 matching 7 bases. From germline, CDR1 is MNHEY and CDR2 SMNVEV (reference sequence). The CDR3 runs 14 residues. V dropped 3 bases and J dropped 6; count of bases not matched to a gene: 8. CDR3 protein: CASSFNGGTGEQYF. DNA of the CDR3: TGTGCCAGCAGTTTTAACGGGGGGACGGGCGAGCAGTACTTC.

V gene TRBV6-5 combines with J gene TRBJ2-5; 9 positions match TRBD2. The CDR3 runs to 15 residues. CDR1 MNHEY and CDR2 SVGAGI come from the germline V gene. With V trimmed by 4 bases and J by 1 base, 4 bases remained unmatched. The CDR3 protein is CASSLAGDLQETQYF. In nucleotides, the CDR3 is TGTGCCAGCAGTTTAGCGGGGGATCTCCAAGAGACCCAGTACTTC.

V and J are TRBV7-9 and TRBJ1-4, with 7 bases identical to TRBD1. From germline, CDR1 is SEHNR and CDR2 FQNEAQ (reference sequence). V dropped 11 bases and J dropped 4; count of bases not matched to a gene: 4. This CDR3 contains 12 residues. The CDR3 spells CASRGLNEKLFF. Here the CDR3 DNA reads TGTGCCTCTAGGGGGCTTAATGAAAAACTGTTTTTT. The full variable domain, its missing parts supplied by reference TRBV7-9 and TRBJ1-4, is DTGVSQNPRHKITKRGQNVTFRCDPISEHNRLYWYRQTLGQGPEFLTYFQNEAQLEKSRLLSDRFSAERPKGSFSTLEIQRTEQGDSAMYLCASRGLNEKLFFGSGTQLSVL.

The CDR3 here is CASSRGTGAYYEQYF. For the CDR3, the DNA is TGTGCCAGCAGCCGCGGGACAGGGGCGTACTACGAGCAGTACTTC. The chain employs TRBV5-6 and TRBJ2-7; 10 bases align to TRBD1. V dropped 4 bases and J dropped 3; count of bases not matched to a gene: 7. The CDR3 sequence is 15 residues long. Germline CDR1 and CDR2: SGHDT and YYEEEE. The entire variable domain, with the rest obtained from reference TRBV5-6 and TRBJ2-7, is as follows: DAGVTQSPTHLIKTRGQQVTLRCSPKSGHDTVSWYQQALGQGPQFIFQYYEEEERQRGNFPDRFSGHQFPNYSSELNVNALLLGDSALYLCASSRGTGAYYEQYFGPGTRLTVT.

The chain couples TRBV7-9 to TRBJ2-4; no clear D. The V gene lost 5 bases and the J gene lost 1 base, with 18 bases spanning the gap. This CDR3 comprises 17 residues. Germline CDR1 and CDR2: SEHNR and FQNEAQ (reference sequence). CDR3: CASSVSALSVAKNIQYF. CDR3 sequence (DNA): TGTGCCAGCAGCGTAAGCGCGCTCTCAGTGGCCAAAAACATTCAGTACTTC.

V is TRBV18 and J is TRBJ2-7, with 7 bases identical to TRBD2. The germline V gene has CDR1 KGHSH and CDR2 LQKENI. With 3 bases clipped from V and 0 bases from J, the junction kept 5 bases outside the gene matches. The CDR3 has 15 amino acids. DNA of the CDR3: TGTGCCAGCTCACCTAGCGGGCCCAGCTCCTACGAGCAGTACTTC. Translating gives CASSPSGPSSYEQYF.

The chain recombines TRBV4-3 with TRBJ2-2, with D tentatively TRBD2 (5 bases). The V and J ends lost 1 base and 1 base respectively, with 16 bases between them. The germline CDR1 and CDR2 sequences are LGHNA and YSLEER. This CDR3 contains 18 residues. CDR3 in amino acids: CASSQGLARELNTGELFF. The DNA of the CDR3 is TGCGCCAGCAGCCAAGGTCTCGCCCGGGAATTGAACACCGGGGAGCTGTTTTTT.

The chain joins TRBV2 to TRBJ1-4, with D unclear. This CDR3 is built from 16 residues. Germline CDR1 is SNHLY and CDR2 is FYNNEI. V was shortened by 7 bases and J by 6 bases, with 21 bases between the two germline ends. The CDR3 reads CASNRAGGPGDEKLFF. The CDR3 DNA reads TGTGCCAGCAATCGGGCGGGAGGCCCCGGGGATGAAAAACTGTTTTTT.

The V call is TRBV12-3 or TRBV12-4, the J call TRBJ2-1, with D possibly matching TRBD1 (6 bases). The CDR3 sequence is 13 residues long. V lost 6 bases, J lost 4 bases, and 10 bases lay in between. The CDR3 DNA sequence: TGTGCCAGCAGCCCAACAGGGTACAATGAGCAGTTCTTC. It yields the protein CASSPTGYNEQFF.

The rearrangement uses TRBV6-6 and TRBJ2-5, with 10 bases identical to TRBD1. The germline gives CDR1 MNHNY, CDR2 SVGAGI (reference sequence). This CDR3 spans 15 amino acids. CDR3 bases: TGTGCTTCGGGTATGGGACAGGGGTCGGGGGAGACCCAGTACTTC. It is translated as CASGMGQGSGETQYF.

V gene TRBV7-2 combines with J gene TRBJ1-1, with D tentatively TRBD1 (5 bases). Germline values: CDR1 SGHTA, CDR2 FQGNSA. The CDR3 consists of 13 residues. Trimming removed 4 bases at V and 3 bases at J, with 9 bases between. CDR3 bases: TGTGCCAGCAGCTCACAAGGGGACACTGAAGCTTTCTTT. It translates to CASSSQGDTEAFF.

The rearrangement uses TRBV5-4 and TRBJ2-3; TRBD1 aligns across 12 bases. Losses at the gene ends were 5 bases for V and 0 bases for J; bases not matched to a gene: 1. CDR1 is SGHNT, CDR2 YYREEE, per germline (reference sequence). This CDR3 comprises 15 residues. Here the CDR3 DNA reads TGTGCCAGCAGGGGACAGGGGGCGAGCACAGATACGCAGTATTTT. It encodes CASRGQGASTDTQYF.

The V gene is TRBV5-1, the J gene TRBJ1-2; D might be TRBD1 (6 bases). Trimming took off 2 bases at V and 4 bases at J, with 15 bases between the two ends. CDR1 SGHRS and CDR2 YFSETQ come from the germline V gene. CDR3 length equals 15 residues. DNA for the CDR3: TGCGCCAGCAGCTTAGGGGACATAGAAGCCTATGGCTACACCTTC. Amino acid sequence: CASSLGDIEAYGYTF.

This chain connects TRBV3-1 (or the pseudogene TRBV3-2) to TRBJ2-7; TRBD2 agrees at 7 bases. Germline lookup yields CDR1 LGHDT and CDR2 YNNKEL (reference sequence). There are 18 residues in the CDR3. V shed 5 bases and J 0 bases; nucleotides not matched to a gene: 16. CDR3 nucleotides: TGTGCCAGCAGCGAGCGCCACCAGGAAGCGGGGCACTCCTACGAGCAGTACTTC. This sequence encodes CASSERHQEAGHSYEQYF.

The chain joins TRBV30 to TRBJ1-3; D may be TRBD1 (6 bases). V was shortened by 0 bases and J by 3 bases, with 12 bases between the two germline ends. The CDR3 runs 15 residues. Germline CDR1 and CDR2: GTSNPN and SVGIG (reference sequence). The CDR3 region has the DNA TGTGCCTGGAGTGTAGGGGGGGCCGGTGGAAACACCATATATTTT. Protein product: CAWSVGGAGGNTIYF. Supplemented by reference TRBV30 and TRBJ1-3, the full variable domain reads SQTIHQWPATLVQPVGSPLSLECTVEGTSNPNLYWYRQAAGRGLQLLFYSVGIGQISSEVPQNLSASRPQDRQFILSSKKLLLSDSGFYLCAWSVGGAGGNTIYFGEGSWLTVV.

This clone was counted a few times. The CDR3 DNA sequence: TGTGCCGCCTCCAGGGGTGGAAACACCATATATTTT. It translates to CAASRGGNTIYF. The V call is TRBV10-3, the J call TRBJ1-3, with D perhaps matching TRBD1 (6 bases). Trimming shortened V by 11 bases and J by 3 bases, and 11 bases separated the two germline ends. Germline CDR1 is ENHRY and CDR2 is SYGVKD. CDR3 length equals 12 residues.

The V and J genes are TRBV29-1 and TRBJ2-1, with 9 bases matching TRBD1. Germline trimming cut 7 bases from V and 4 bases from J; bases unmatched to any gene: 8. The CDR3 totals 14 residues. CDR1 is SQVTM and CDR2 is ANQGSEA in the germline V gene. CDR3 protein: CSGTAGTGYNEQFF. In nucleotides, the CDR3 is TGCAGCGGGACAGCCGGGACAGGGTACAATGAGCAGTTCTTC.

This clone was recorded a few times. The V call is TRBV2, the J call TRBJ1-6; perhaps TRBD1 as D (5 bases). V was cut by 4 bases and J by 9 bases, with 13 bases left in between. The CDR3 covers 14 residues. The germline gives CDR1 SNHLY, CDR2 FYNNEI. The CDR3 nucleotides are TGTGCCAGCAGTGTAGTCAGGGAAGGTTCACCCCTCCACTTT. Its protein is CASSVVREGSPLHF.

Only a few counts were recorded for this clone. The chain uses TRBV7-9 and TRBJ1-6; the match to TRBD1 covers 10 bases. The CDR3 runs 15 residues. Trimming removed 0 bases from V and 7 bases from J; junction bases left unmatched: 0. CDR1 and CDR2 (germline): SEHNR, FQNEAQ (reference sequence). The CDR3 bases are TGTGCCAGCAGCTTAGCGGGACAGGGGAATTCACCCCTCCACTTT. Protein: CASSLAGQGNSPLHF.

The chain has TRBV12-3 or TRBV12-4 and TRBJ1-2; possibly TRBD1 for D (6 bases). CDR3 size: 13 residues. Trimming took 6 bases from V and 6 from J, leaving 14 bases between them. This chain's CDR3 is CASSPGHMNGYTF. The DNA of the CDR3 is TGTGCCAGCAGCCCGGGACATATGAATGGCTACACCTTC.

The gene calls are TRBV7-2 and TRBJ2-7; possible D gene TRBD2, 5 bases. The germline V gene encodes CDR1 SGHTA and CDR2 FQGNSA. V was pared by 5 bases and J by 1 base, with 9 bases between. This CDR3 has 13 amino acids. CDR3: CASSQRRSYEQYF. The CDR3 region has the DNA TGTGCCAGCAGCCAGAGGAGGTCCTACGAGCAGTACTTC.

This chain uses TRBV6-6 with TRBJ1-3; 7 nucleotides match TRBD1. The CDR3 is 14 residues long. Germline lookup yields CDR1 MNHNY and CDR2 SVGAGI (reference sequence). J gave up 2 bases and V 7 bases, and 5 bases lay outside the gene matches. The CDR3 here is CASIAGTAGNTIYF. In nucleotides, the CDR3 is TGTGCCAGCATCGCTGGGACAGCTGGAAACACCATATATTTT.